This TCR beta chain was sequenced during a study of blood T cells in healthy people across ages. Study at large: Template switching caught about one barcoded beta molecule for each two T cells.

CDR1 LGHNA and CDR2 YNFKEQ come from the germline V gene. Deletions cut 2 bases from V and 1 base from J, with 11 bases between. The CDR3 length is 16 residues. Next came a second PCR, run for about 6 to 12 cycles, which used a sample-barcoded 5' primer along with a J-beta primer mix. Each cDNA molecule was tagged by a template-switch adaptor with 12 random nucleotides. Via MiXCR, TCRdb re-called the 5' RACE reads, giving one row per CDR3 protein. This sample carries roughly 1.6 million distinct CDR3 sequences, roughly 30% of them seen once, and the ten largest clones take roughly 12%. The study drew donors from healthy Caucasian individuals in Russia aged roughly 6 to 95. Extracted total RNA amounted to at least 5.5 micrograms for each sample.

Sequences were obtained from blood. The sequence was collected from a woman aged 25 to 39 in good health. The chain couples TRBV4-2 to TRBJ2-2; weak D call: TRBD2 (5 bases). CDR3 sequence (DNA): TGTGCCAGCAGCCAATCGGCGGGTAAGAACACCGGGGAGCTGTTTTTT. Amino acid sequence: CASSQSAGKNTGELFF.